This entry is about one T cell receptor (beta chain). Its antigen is unidentified. The data were obtained in a study of cytomegalovirus exposure and HLA in healthy donors. The PCR had 60 Vbeta and 13 Jbeta primers. Produced via immunoSEQ multiplex PCR; TCRdb's table is partial and in-frame only. This sample has 150,000 to 200,000 clones, with under 80% found just once. Overall study results and limits: The sole available immune exposure information was CMV serostatus.

This CDR3 has 14 residues. Per the germline V gene, CDR1 is SGHRS and CDR2 is YFSETQ. Trimming at V came to 1 base and at J to 7 bases, leaving 4 bases not matched to a gene. The source of this sequence is a man aged 40-49 years in good health and CMV-seronegative. J is TRBJ1-4 and V is TRBV5-1; 7 bases line up with TRBD1. The sequenced sample was PBMCs. The chain's CDR3 is CASSLPGGGEKLFF. The CDR3 DNA follows: TGCGCCAGCAGCTTGCCAGGGGGTGGTGAAAAACTGTTTTTT.